These 5 T cell receptor beta chains were sequenced from one sample in a study of blood T cell repertoires in COVID-19. The assay was immunoSEQ multiplex PCR, and TCRdb's table has in-frame clones only and misses some. The sample consists of roughly 90,000 clones, 85% to 90% of them appearing once. Sequencing used peripheral blood. These receptors came from a human donor with active COVID-19. The donor label of this sample is uncertain.

This sequence joins TRBV7-9 and TRBJ1-1; D gene uncertain. Trimming shortened V by 1 base and J by 0 bases, and 9 bases separated the two germline ends. Germline CDR1 and CDR2: SEHNR and FQNEAQ (reference sequence). The CDR3 consists of 15 residues. This CDR3 reads CASSLVVGVNTEAFF. The CDR3 nucleotides are TGTGCCAGCAGCTTAGTGGTCGGGGTGAACACTGAAGCTTTCTTT.

The chain employs TRBV19 and TRBJ2-5; D is perhaps TRBD1 (5 bases). Germline CDR1 LNHDA, CDR2 SQIVND (reference sequence). There are 12 residues in the CDR3. V shed 3 bases and J shed 9 bases, with 11 bases lying between them. For the CDR3, the DNA is TGTGCCAGTAGTATCAGCGAAGGGGCCCAGTACTTC. Amino acids: CASSISEGAQYF.

The CDR3 DNA follows: TGTGCCAGCAGCCTGGGGGGCCTAACCTACGAGCAGTACTTC. It yields the protein CASSLGGLTYEQYF. The chain links TRBV5-4 to TRBJ2-7; D is tentatively TRBD1 or TRBD2 (6 bases each). The CDR3 length is 14 residues. Germline values: CDR1 SGHNT, CDR2 YYREEE (reference sequence). Trimming took off 4 bases at V and 2 bases at J, with 13 bases between the two ends.

This clone was counted a single time. This chain joins TRBV5-4 and TRBJ2-3; 13 nucleotides agree with TRBD2. V was pared by 4 bases and J by 0 bases, with 14 bases of the junction left unmatched. The CDR3 consists of 20 residues. Germline lookup yields CDR1 SGHNT and CDR2 YYREEE (reference sequence). The CDR3 sequence is CASSRWGLAGRRMSTDTQYF. CDR3 nucleotide sequence: TGTGCCAGCAGCCGCTGGGGACTAGCGGGACGGCGGATGAGCACAGATACGCAGTATTTT. Variable domain in full (rest from reference TRBV5-4 and TRBJ2-3): ETGVTQSPTHLIKTRGQQVTLRCSSQSGHNTVSWYQQALGQGPQFIFQYYREEENGRGNFPPRFSGLQFPNYSSELNVNALELDDSALYLCASSRWGLAGRRMSTDTQYFGPGTRLTVL.

The chain links TRBV28 to TRBJ1-1; 9 positions match TRBD1. J was trimmed by 5 bases and V by 4 bases; bases with no gene match: 11. The CDR3 contains 16 residues. CDR1 and CDR2 (germline): MDHEN, SYDVKM. The CDR3 DNA sequence: TGTGCCAGCAGTTCCGATTCGGACAGGGGAAGGACTGAAGCTTTCTTT. It is translated as CASSSDSDRGRTEAFF. Based on the CDR3 plus reference TRBV28 and TRBJ1-1, the full variable domain is DVKVTQSSRYLVKRTGEKVFLECVQDMDHENMFWYRQDPGLGLRLIYFSYDVKMKEKGDIPEGYSVSREKKERFSLILESASTNQTSMYLCASSSDSDRGRTEAFFGQGTRLTVV.